A single sample is the source of the 27 T cell receptor beta chains below, sequenced in a study of human T cells and chemical hapten exposure. Time point here: patch test 2, 6 weeks after DPC sensitization. The treatment here: therapeutic diphenylcyclopropenone sensitization with weekly scalp DPC. TCRdb called the RACE reads again in MiXCR, with one record for every CDR3 protein. Of some 70,000 distinct CDR3 sequences detected, about a tenth appear once; the ten largest clones hold around 6.8%. The material sequenced was whole blood, taken in connection with sensitization to the hapten diphenylcyclopropenone (DPC). The origin of the receptors is a woman between 45 and 65 years old with alopecia areata. Some clones in this sample may be carry-over from other donors' samples.

This clonotype was seen ten or more times. The chain is built from TRBV20-1 and TRBJ2-1, with 11 nucleotides matching TRBD2. From germline, CDR1 is DFQATT and CDR2 SNEGSKA (reference sequence). This CDR3 region has 22 residues. V lost 0 bases to trimming and J lost 0 bases; unmatched junction nucleotides: 19. The CDR3 DNA reads as TGCAGTGCTAGAGATCTAGGGCTAGCGGGGGGTCTTTCCCCGAGCTCCTACAATGAGCAGTTCTTC. Translation: CSARDLGLAGGLSPSSYNEQFF.

This clonotype has only a few counts. The chain is built from TRBV29-1 and TRBJ1-1; D is possibly TRBD1 (6 bases). Germline V gives CDR1 SQVTM, CDR2 ANQGSEA. CDR3 length: 15 amino acids. V lost 1 base, J lost 2 bases, and 14 bases lay in between. In DNA, the CDR3 is TGCAGCGTTGAAGGCGCAGGGGCCTTAAACACTGAAGCTTTCTTT. Translated, it gives CSVEGAGALNTEAFF.

This clonotype was observed at least ten times. This chain uses TRBV19 with TRBJ1-1; perhaps TRBD1 as D (5 bases). Germline CDR1 reads LNHDA; CDR2 reads SQIVND (reference sequence). The CDR3 length is 13 residues. V lost 3 bases, J lost 4 bases, and 9 bases lay in between. CDR3: CASSIVGGTEAFF. The CDR3 DNA is TGTGCCAGTAGTATCGTTGGGGGCACTGAAGCTTTCTTT.

This clonotype was observed at least ten times. V gene TRBV29-1 combines with J gene TRBJ2-7; D gene unclear. Germline CDR1 and CDR2: SQVTM and ANQGSEA. The CDR3 runs 14 residues. V was pared by 0 bases and J by 6 bases, with 15 bases between. CDR3 amino acids: CSVEDGKKGSEQYF. The CDR3 bases are TGCAGCGTTGAAGACGGCAAAAAAGGGTCCGAGCAGTACTTC.

In this sample, this clonotype turned up a few times. The chain has TRBV11-2 and TRBJ1-5; D perhaps matches TRBD1 (5 bases). Looked up from germline, CDR1 is SGHAT and CDR2 is FQNNGV. The CDR3 sequence is 14 residues long. V shed 3 bases and J shed 6 bases, with 12 bases lying between them. The CDR3 DNA reads as TGTGCCAGCAGCTTGGGCAGGGCGGGTCAGCCCCAGCATTTT. Protein: CASSLGRAGQPQHF.

The chain combines TRBV10-2 with TRBJ1-2; a weak D match, TRBD1 (5 bases). Trimming took 0 bases from V and 7 from J, leaving 6 bases between them. The CDR3 runs 12 residues. Germline V CDR1 and CDR2: WSHSY, SAAADI. The CDR3 DNA sequence: TGCGCCAGCAGTGAGTCGGGGGTTGGCTACACCTTC. This translates into CASSESGVGYTF.

There are many counts of this clonotype. The chain uses TRBV29-1 and TRBJ2-7; D is possibly TRBD1 or TRBD2 (5 bases each). The germline V gene encodes CDR1 SQVTM and CDR2 ANQGSEA. V lost 8 bases and J lost 1, with 21 bases in between. CDR3 size: 15 residues. CDR3 sequence reads: CSSRGLGTPSYEQYF. For the CDR3, the DNA is TGCAGCTCAAGAGGCTTGGGGACCCCGTCCTACGAGCAGTACTTC.

This clonotype was observed at least ten times. The V call is TRBV18, the J call TRBJ2-7; a possible D gene is TRBD1 (5 bases). The V gene's germline CDR1 is KGHSH and CDR2 LQKENI. Trimming left V 6 bases short and J 5 bases short, with 17 bases between. The CDR3 runs 14 residues. The CDR3 loop is CASSRLQGKDEQYF. For the CDR3, the DNA is TGTGCCAGCTCCCGATTGCAGGGAAAAGACGAGCAGTACTTC.

J is TRBJ2-4 and V is TRBV21-1; the table's TRBD2 call for D was not verified on the DNA. TRBV21-1 has pseudogene status. The CDR3 runs 16 residues. The CDR3 DNA follows: TGTGCCAGCAGCAAAGTTAAGCGGCAGGGGAAAAACATTCAGTACTTC. It yields the protein CASSKVKRQGKNIQYF.

In its sample, this clonotype was seen many times. The chain is built from TRBV29-1 and TRBJ1-5; TRBD1 is a possible D gene (5 bases). Germline V lookup: CDR1 SQVTM, CDR2 ANQGSEA. V was clipped by 4 bases and J by 1 base, with 8 bases between them. This CDR3 has 13 residues. In DNA, the CDR3 is TGCAGCGTTGGGCAGGGAAGCAATCAGCCCCAGCATTTT. As protein: CSVGQGSNQPQHF.

This clonotype turned up a few times. This chain links TRBV7-6 with TRBJ2-3; D could derive from TRBD1 or TRBD2 (5 bases each). Germline CDR1 SGHVS, CDR2 FNYEAQ. The germline V and J ends were trimmed by 4 bases and 1 base, with 12 bases remaining between them. There are 15 residues in the CDR3. The CDR3 DNA reads as TGTGCCAGCAGCTCCAACCTGGGGGGCACAGATACGCAGTATTTT. Its translation: CASSSNLGGTDTQYF.

This clonotype has a count of ten or more. The chain combines TRBV29-1 with TRBJ1-1; D may be TRBD1 (6 bases). Between the trimmed V and J ends, which lost 7 bases and 2 bases, there was a span of 14 bases. CDR1 and CDR2 (germline): SQVTM, ANQGSEA. The CDR3 runs to 13 residues. CDR3 residues: CSGATGPNTEAFF. The CDR3 DNA reads TGCAGCGGTGCAACAGGGCCCAACACTGAAGCTTTCTTT.

The chain couples TRBV29-1 to TRBJ1-1; the D is unclear. Per the germline V gene, CDR1 is SQVTM and CDR2 is ANQGSEA. Trimming took 5 bases from V and 7 from J, leaving 14 bases between them. The CDR3 sequence is 12 residues long. The CDR3 region is CSVSRSSGEAFF. CDR3 nucleotides: TGCAGCGTTTCACGGTCTTCCGGTGAAGCTTTCTTT.

This clonotype appeared a few times. The V gene is TRBV11-1, the J gene TRBJ2-3; 9 bases are shared with TRBD2. Germline V gene data show CDR1 as SGHAT and CDR2 as FQDESV (reference sequence). Unmatched junction bases numbered 1, after V lost 10 bases and J lost 2 bases. This CDR3 is built from 12 residues. CDR3 residues: CATSGITDTQYF. DNA of the CDR3: TGTGCCACTAGCGGGATCACAGATACGCAGTATTTT.

This clonotype was detected ten times or more. The chain is built from TRBV4-1 and TRBJ2-1, with TRBD2 matching over 8 bases. This CDR3 region has 16 residues. The germline CDR1 and CDR2 sequences are MGHRA and YSYEKL. Trimming cost V 1 base and J 6 bases; bases outside gene matches: 8. CDR3 bases: TGCGCCAGCAGCCAAGTCCCCGGGACTAGAACCAATGAGCAGTTCTTC. This codes for CASSQVPGTRTNEQFF.

This clonotype was observed many times. This chain links TRBV11-3 with TRBJ2-2; D unclear. This CDR3 spans 13 amino acids. Trimming took 2 bases from V and 7 from J, leaving 8 bases between them. The germline V gene has CDR1 SGHNT and CDR2 YENEEA. CDR3 amino acids: CASSLLAGGELFF. The CDR3 DNA reads as TGTGCCAGCAGCTTATTGGCCGGCGGGGAGCTGTTTTTT.

This clonotype was counted many times. This chain links TRBV6-2 or TRBV6-3 with TRBJ1-6; D remains ambiguous. Trimming stripped 7 bases from V and 0 bases from J, with 10 bases between. From germline, CDR1 is MNHEY and CDR2 SVGEGT. This CDR3 is built from 15 residues. CDR3 bases: TGTGCCAGCAAGGACCGGGGCTCCTATAATTCACCCCTCCACTTT. This codes for CASKDRGSYNSPLHF.

This clonotype appeared many times. The J gene is TRBJ2-3, the V gene TRBV7-2, with 13 bases that match TRBD2. The V gene end was trimmed by 3 bases and the J gene end by 6 bases; junction bases not matched to a gene: 0. Germline V CDR1 and CDR2: SGHTA, FQGNSA. The CDR3 sequence is 14 residues long. The DNA of the CDR3 is TGTGCCAGCAGCTTGACTAGCGGGAGGGATACGCAGTATTTT. Amino acids: CASSLTSGRDTQYF.

This clonotype was counted many times. DNA for the CDR3: TGCAGTGCAGCCCCTGTAGCGGGAGGGGGAGAGACCCAGTACTTC. Protein sequence: CSAAPVAGGGETQYF. This chain connects TRBV20-1 to TRBJ2-5, with 11 bases that match TRBD2. The CDR3 runs to 15 residues. V shed 6 bases and J 4 bases; nucleotides not matched to a gene: 10. CDR1 DFQATT and CDR2 SNEGSKA come from the germline V gene (reference sequence).

V usage is TRBV2 and J usage is TRBJ2-3; 9 positions agree with TRBD2. From germline, CDR1 is SNHLY and CDR2 FYNNEI. The CDR3 has 16 residues. V lost 7 bases to trimming and J lost 10 bases; unmatched junction nucleotides: 18. The CDR3 nucleotides are TGTGCCAGCACCCAGGGACTAGCTACTTTTCTGTCGGCGCAGTATTTT. Encoded protein: CASTQGLATFLSAQYF.

This clonotype was counted ten times or more. The chain joins TRBV7-8 to TRBJ1-1; the D gene is possibly TRBD1 (5 bases). Germline CDR1 is SGHVS and CDR2 is FQNEAQ. The ends were cut back, 5 bases at V and 6 bases at J, with 19 bases in the middle. The CDR3 contains 15 residues. CDR3 coding DNA: TGTGCCAGCAGCCCTAGGGACCTCCTTTTGGCTGAAGCTTTCTTT. Encoded protein: CASSPRDLLLAEAFF.

The sample holds many counts of this clonotype. The chain links TRBV20-1 to TRBJ2-7, with 8 nucleotides matching TRBD2. The length of the CDR3 is 14 residues. V gave up 2 bases and J gave up 0 bases; unmatched junction bases: 3. Germline assignment: CDR1 DFQATT and CDR2 SNEGSKA (reference sequence). The CDR3 coding sequence is TGCAGTGCTAGACTCGGGAGGGCCTCCTACGAGCAGTACTTC. Translation: CSARLGRASYEQYF.

This clonotype was found many times. The V gene is TRBV18, the J gene TRBJ1-5, with 7 bases that match TRBD1. V was pared by 2 bases and J by 6 bases, with 4 bases of the junction left unmatched. Germline CDR1 and CDR2: KGHSH and LQKENI. The CDR3 extends over 14 amino acids. The CDR3 here is CASSPDRAVQPQHF. CDR3 nucleotide sequence: TGTGCCAGCTCACCAGACAGGGCAGTTCAGCCCCAGCATTTT.

About this clonotype: A read error may explain this, as a much larger clone is one base away. V gene TRBV5-1 combines with J gene TRBJ2-1, with a possible D match to TRBD2 (5 bases). V was shortened by 9 bases and J by 7 bases, with 17 bases between the two germline ends. The CDR3 extends over 13 amino acids. Germline loops: CDR1 SGHRS, CDR2 YFSETQ. The CDR3 region is CATGEHPGNEQFF. CDR3 nucleotides: TGCGCCACCGGTGAACATCCGGGGAATGAGCAGTTCTTC.

In regard to this clonotype: This clone may be a read error of a much larger clone one base away. The J gene is TRBJ2-5, the V gene TRBV5-1, with 11 nucleotides matching TRBD2. CDR1 and CDR2 (germline): SGHRS, YFSETQ. CDR3 length: 15 amino acids. The CDR3: CASSLTSGSGETQSF. CDR3 in DNA: TGCGCCAGCAGCTTGACTAGCGGGAGTGGAGAGACCCAGTCCTTC.

This clonotype was observed many times. The V gene is TRBV12-3 or TRBV12-4, the J gene TRBJ2-1; 12 positions match TRBD1. V lost 0 bases to trimming and J lost 9 bases; unmatched junction nucleotides: 6. This CDR3 has 16 amino acids. CDR3 protein: CASSLAGQGARGEQFF. CDR3 bases: TGTGCCAGCAGTTTAGCGGGACAGGGGGCGCGAGGTGAGCAGTTCTTC.

This clonotype was seen more than once but under ten times. The chain joins TRBV28 to TRBJ1-6; 10 bases are a match to TRBD1. CDR3 length: 13 amino acids. Germline CDR1 is MDHEN and CDR2 is SYDVKM. Trimming at V came to 6 bases and at J to 10 bases, leaving 3 bases not matched to a gene. The CDR3 region has the DNA TGTGCCAGCAGCGACAGGGGGCCATCACCCCTCCACTTT. Its protein is CASSDRGPSPLHF.